These 15 T cell receptor beta chains were sequenced from one sample in a study of shared clonotypes between healthy human individuals. Clones were read by immunoSEQ multiplex PCR, and TCRdb kept only the in-frame ones, dropping some. In the table there are 1.4 million to 1.5 million clones, roughly 96% of which are singletons. Sequencing was carried out using naive CD4+ T cells sorted from blood. The subset was: CD45RA+ positively selected. The receptors derive from a man in his thirties or forties in good health.

About this clone: This specimen includes other DNA sequences encoding the same CDR3. The chain has TRBV2 and TRBJ2-5, with 7 bases fitting TRBD1. Germline lookup yields CDR1 SNHLY and CDR2 FYNNEI. V shed 4 bases, J shed 0 bases, and the junction held 2 bases outside the gene matches. This CDR3 spans 14 amino acids. As DNA, the CDR3 is TGTGCCAGCAGTGCGGGACAGTACCAAGAGACCCAGTACTTC. Protein: CASSAGQYQETQYF.

The chain has TRBV28 and TRBJ2-5; no definite D call. The germline V gene has CDR1 MDHEN and CDR2 SYDVKM. CDR3 length equals 15 residues. The V end lost 6 bases, the J end lost 2 bases, and 16 bases lay between the germline ends. CDR3 DNA: TGTGCCAGCAGCTACTCGGAACTCACTCAAGAGACCCAGTACTTC. Translating it yields CASSYSELTQETQYF.

V usage is TRBV10-3 and J usage is TRBJ1-3; the D is unclear. Between the trimmed V and J ends, which lost 3 bases and 0 bases, there was a span of 3 bases. The germline CDR1 and CDR2 sequences are ENHRY and SYGVKD. This CDR3 is 13 amino acids long. CDR3 DNA sequence: TGTGCCATCAGTGACGGCTCTGGAAACACCATATATTTT. Translation gives CAISDGSGNTIYF.

The genes are TRBV7-2 and TRBJ2-7, with TRBD2 matching over 10 bases. The CDR3 consists of 15 residues. Germline assignment: CDR1 SGHTA and CDR2 FQGNSA. V dropped 5 bases and J dropped 4; count of bases not matched to a gene: 8. CDR3 residues: CASSQKREGGYEQYF. In DNA, the CDR3 is TGTGCCAGCAGCCAGAAGCGGGAGGGCGGGTACGAGCAGTACTTC.

The chain couples TRBV29-1 to TRBJ2-7, with TRBD2 matching 7 bases. CDR3 size: 12 residues. V lost 6 bases, J lost 7 bases, and 9 bases stayed unmatched. Germline values: CDR1 SQVTM, CDR2 ANQGSEA. In nucleotides, the CDR3 is TGCAGCGTGGGGTGGGGAGGGGAGGAGCAGTACTTC. This translates into CSVGWGGEEQYF.

The CDR3 DNA reads as TGTGCCAGCAGCTTGGCCGGATTAAGCTCCTACAATGAGCAGTTCTTC. This sequence encodes CASSLAGLSSYNEQFF. The rearrangement links TRBV5-4 to TRBJ2-1; no reliable D call. The CDR3 totals 16 residues. The V end lost 0 bases, the J end lost 0 bases, and 10 bases lay between the germline ends. CDR1 and CDR2 (germline): SGHNT, YYREEE (reference sequence).

The CDR3: CASTRPDYGYTF. For the CDR3, the DNA is TGTGCCAGTACACGACCGGACTATGGCTACACCTTC. This chain joins TRBV28 and TRBJ1-2; D remains ambiguous. Between the trimmed V and J ends, which lost 9 bases and 3 bases, there was a span of 11 bases. Germline CDR1 is MDHEN and CDR2 is SYDVKM. The CDR3 is 12 amino acids.

CDR3 protein: CSVEWLDTQYF. CDR3 sequence (DNA): TGCAGCGTTGAGTGGCTCGATACGCAGTATTTT. The genes are TRBV29-1 and TRBJ2-3; D gene unclear. Germline V gene sequence: CDR1 SQVTM, CDR2 ANQGSEA. This CDR3 spans 11 amino acids. V lost 3 bases to trimming and J lost 6 bases, with 7 bases between them.

J is TRBJ2-3 and V is TRBV19; TRBD1 matches 8 bases. Trimming at V came to 10 bases and at J to 5 bases, leaving 8 bases not matched to a gene. Germline V lookup: CDR1 LNHDA, CDR2 SQIVND (reference sequence). The CDR3 covers 13 residues. CDR3 amino acids: CATSWTGLDTQYF. CDR3 nucleotides: TGTGCCACCTCATGGACAGGGCTAGATACGCAGTATTTT.

CDR3 nucleotide sequence: TGTGCCAGCAGCTTCAGAGGGGACGGATGGGGGAACACTGAAGCTTTCTTT. Its protein product is CASSFRGDGWGNTEAFF. The genes are TRBV7-9 and TRBJ1-1; weak D call: TRBD1 (5 bases). This CDR3 spans 17 amino acids. V shed 3 bases and J shed 1 base, with 18 bases lying between them. Germline V CDR1 and CDR2: SEHNR, FQNEAQ (reference sequence).

The chain is built from TRBV5-5 and TRBJ2-7; maybe TRBD1 (5 bases). Trimming removed 0 bases from V and 3 bases from J, with 16 bases in between. The germline V gene has CDR1 SGHKS and CDR2 YYEKEE (reference sequence). The length of the CDR3 is 16 residues. CDR3 residues: CASSLASRQPYYEQYF. CDR3 nucleotide sequence: TGTGCCAGCAGCTTGGCCTCCCGACAGCCGTACTACGAGCAGTACTTC.

The CDR3 nucleotides are TGCAGCGCCGGGGGTGTGGAGCAGTACTTC. Translated, it gives CSAGGVEQYF. This rearrangement joins TRBV29-1 to TRBJ2-7; the D gene is possibly TRBD2 (6 bases). The CDR3 consists of 10 residues. Germline CDR1 and CDR2: SQVTM and ANQGSEA. Trimming stripped 7 bases from V and 7 bases from J, with 11 bases between.

The rearrangement links TRBV5-1 to TRBJ1-1; D is undetermined. From germline, CDR1 is SGHRS and CDR2 YFSETQ. This CDR3 has 15 amino acids. V was trimmed by 4 bases and J by 8 bases, leaving 21 bases between them. The CDR3 here is CASSPAGKAVGEAFF. The CDR3 DNA reads TGCGCCAGCAGCCCAGCCGGGAAGGCCGTGGGGGAAGCTTTCTTT.

DNA for the CDR3: TGTGCCAGCCGTAGCGGCCCATCCTACAATGAGCAGTTCTTC. Protein product: CASRSGPSYNEQFF. The genes are TRBV6-4 and TRBJ2-1, with TRBD2 as a possible D gene (6 bases). Germline assignment: CDR1 MRHNA and CDR2 SNTAGT. The V end was cut by 8 bases, the J end by 1 base, with 12 bases between. The CDR3 spans 14 residues.

V gene TRBV5-4 combines with J gene TRBJ1-2, with TRBD1 matching over 9 bases. The CDR3 sequence is 16 residues long. V lost 4 bases and J lost 4; bases outside the gene matches: 11. CDR1 and CDR2 from the germline V gene are SGHNT and YYREEE (reference sequence). The CDR3 here is CASSALTGQGFYGYTF. DNA of the CDR3: TGTGCCAGCAGCGCCCTCACGGGACAGGGCTTCTATGGCTACACCTTC.